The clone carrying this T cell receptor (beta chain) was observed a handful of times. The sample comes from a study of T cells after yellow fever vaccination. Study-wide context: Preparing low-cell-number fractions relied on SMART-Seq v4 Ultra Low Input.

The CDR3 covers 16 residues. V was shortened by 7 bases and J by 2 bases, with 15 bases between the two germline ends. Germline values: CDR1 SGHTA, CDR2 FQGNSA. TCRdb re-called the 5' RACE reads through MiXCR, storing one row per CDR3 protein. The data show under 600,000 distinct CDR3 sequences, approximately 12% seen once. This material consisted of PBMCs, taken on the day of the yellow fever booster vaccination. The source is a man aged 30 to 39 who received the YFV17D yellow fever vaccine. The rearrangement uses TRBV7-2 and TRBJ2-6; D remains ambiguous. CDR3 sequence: CASTHWGPAGANVLTF. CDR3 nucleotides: TGTGCCAGCACCCATTGGGGTCCGGCTGGGGCCAACGTCCTGACTTTC.